A selection of T cell receptor beta chains follows, all from one sample in a study of shared clonotypes between healthy human individuals. Profiling relied on immunoSEQ multiplex PCR, and the TCRdb table lists in-frame clones only, not all of them. The table includes about 180,000 clones, around 93% detected once. Material: naive CD4+ T cells sorted from blood. These receptor sequences come from a woman aged 25-40 years in good health. Both conserved end residues are part of each CDR3. The D gene is left open where the match is weak. Not every row has a clone size; where given, it reads once, few, many or a size class.

d_call clone_size j_call v_call cdr3_nt cdr3_aa
NA NA TRBJ2-3 TRBV7-2 TGTGCCAGCAGCCCCCGATATTCTGCAGATACGCAGTATTTT CASSPRYSADTQYF
TRBD2 NA TRBJ2-5 TRBV18 TGTGCCAGCTCACCGGGACTAGCGGGAGTAGAGACCCAGTACTTC CASSPGLAGVETQYF
TRBD2 NA TRBJ2-3 TRBV7-9 TGTGCCAGCAGCTTGTTAGCGGGACACGCAGATACGCAGTATTTT CASSLLAGHADTQYF
NA NA TRBJ1-3 TRBV30 TGTGGGGGGGGCTCTGGAAACACCATATATTTT CGGGSGNTIYF
NA NA TRBJ2-7 TRBV28 TGTGCCAGCAGGCAGACACCCCGGACAGCCTTGTACGAGCAGTACTTC CASRQTPRTALYEQYF
NA NA TRBJ1-1 TRBV27 TGTGCCAGCAGAGCACAGCTTTTGGGCACTGAAGCTTTCTTT CASRAQLLGTEAFF
NA NA TRBJ2-7 TRBV7-9 TGTGCCAGCAGCTTACAGTCGCGGGATGAGTACGAGCAGTACTTC CASSLQSRDEYEQYF
TRBD2 NA TRBJ2-7 TRBV2 TGTGCCAGCAGGGCGGGAGGTTACGAGCAGTACTTC CASRAGGYEQYF
TRBD2 NA TRBJ2-7 TRBV6-5 TGTGCCAGCAGCCGCCGGGGGGGACCCTACGAGCAGTACTTC CASSRRGGPYEQYF
TRBD2 NA TRBJ2-5 TRBV4-2 TGTGCCAGCAGCCAAGTAGGAAGTAGCGGGAAGGAGACCCAGTACTTC CASSQVGSSGKETQYF
NA once TRBJ2-1 TRBV6-6 TGTGCCAGCGGGGATGAGCAGTTCTTC CASGDEQFF
TRBD1 NA TRBJ2-7 TRBV29-1 TGCAGCGTGACAAGGACAGGCCGTTCCTACGAGCAGTACTTC CSVTRTGRSYEQYF
NA NA TRBJ1-2 TRBV5-1 TGCGCCAGCAGTAGTCAGGGAGGATACCATGGCTACACCTTC CASSSQGGYHGYTF